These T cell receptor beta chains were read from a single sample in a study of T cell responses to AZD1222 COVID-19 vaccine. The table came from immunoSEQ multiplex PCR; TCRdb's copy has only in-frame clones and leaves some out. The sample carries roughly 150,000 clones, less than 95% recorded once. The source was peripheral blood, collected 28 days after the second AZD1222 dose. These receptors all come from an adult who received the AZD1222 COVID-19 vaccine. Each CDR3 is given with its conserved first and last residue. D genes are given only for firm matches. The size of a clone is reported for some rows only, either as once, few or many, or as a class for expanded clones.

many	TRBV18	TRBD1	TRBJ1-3	TGTGCCAGCTCACCCGAACCCGACAGGGGCACCATATATTTT	CASSPEPDRGTIYF
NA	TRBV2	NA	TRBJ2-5	TGTGCCAGCAGTGAGACCCAGTACTTC	CASSETQYF
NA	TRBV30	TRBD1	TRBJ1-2	TGTGCCTGGAGTCTATACCAGGGGGCGAATGGCTACACCTTC	CAWSLYQGANGYTF
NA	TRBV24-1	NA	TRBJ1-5	TGTGCCACCGCTGGAGGGGGTGCTGGCAATCAGCCCCAGCATTTT	CATAGGGAGNQPQHF
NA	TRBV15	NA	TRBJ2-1	TGTGCCACCAGCCAAAAGGGGGGAAGCTCCTACAATGAGCAGTTCTTC	CATSQKGGSSYNEQFF
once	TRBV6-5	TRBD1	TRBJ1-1	TGTGCCAGCAGCCTCGGACAGGGAATCAAAACTGAAGCTTTCTTT	CASSLGQGIKTEAFF
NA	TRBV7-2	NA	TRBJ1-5	TGTGCCAGCAGCTTAGATATTTGGCAGCCCCAGCATTTT	CASSLDIWQPQHF
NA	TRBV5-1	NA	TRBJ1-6	TGCGCCAGCGTCGCGCAGCCCGGGGATAATTCACCCCTCCACTTT	CASVAQPGDNSPLHF
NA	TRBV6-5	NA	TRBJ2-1	TGTGCCAGCAGTTATTCCAGGGGCTACAATGAGCAGTTCTTC	CASSYSRGYNEQFF
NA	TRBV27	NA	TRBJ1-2	TGTGCCAGCAGTTTATCGATTGAGAGGACAGATCTCTATGGCTACACCTTC	CASSLSIERTDLYGYTF
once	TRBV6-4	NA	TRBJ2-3	TGTGCCAGCAGTGATAGGGCCAGGGGTACAGATACGCAGTATTTT	CASSDRARGTDTQYF
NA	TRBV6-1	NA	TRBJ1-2	TGTGCCAGCAGTGAAGGGACAGCCAGAGGGTATGGCTACACCTTC	CASSEGTARGYGYTF
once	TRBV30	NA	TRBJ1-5	TGTGCCTGGAGTGTAGCAGGAACCAGCAATCAGCCCCAGCATTTT	CAWSVAGTSNQPQHF
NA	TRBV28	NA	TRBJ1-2	TGTGCCAGCAAGACAGCGCCCTATGGCTACACCTTC	CASKTAPYGYTF
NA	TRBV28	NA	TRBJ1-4	TGTGCCAGCAGTTCCCTGCCAGGTCGGGAAAAACTGTTTTTT	CASSSLPGREKLFF
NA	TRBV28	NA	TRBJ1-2	TGTGCCAGCAGTCCCCGGGGTGGCTACACCTTC	CASSPRGGYTF
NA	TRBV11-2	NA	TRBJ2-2	TGTGCCAGCAGCCTAAACGCAGCCGGGGACACCGGGGAGCTGTTTTTT	CASSLNAAGDTGELFF
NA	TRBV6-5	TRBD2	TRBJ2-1	TGTGCCAGCAGTTCCGGGACTAGCGGGGCCAATGAGCAGTTCTTC	CASSSGTSGANEQFF
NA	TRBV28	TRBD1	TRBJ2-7	TGTGCCAGCAGGACAGGGGGCGGCTACGAGCAGTACTTC	CASRTGGGYEQYF
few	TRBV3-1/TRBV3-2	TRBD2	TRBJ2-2	TGTGCCAGCAGCCAAGATTTCCGGGCTAGCGGGAGCACCGGGGAGCTGTTTTTT	CASSQDFRASGSTGELFF
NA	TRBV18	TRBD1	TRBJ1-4	TGTGCCAGCTCACCGGGACAGGGGGGCGAAAAACTGTTTTTT	CASSPGQGGEKLFF
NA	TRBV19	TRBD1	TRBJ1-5	TGTGCCAGTAGTCGCACAAGGAGGAGACAGGGGTCTAGTGGCAATCAGCCCCAGCATTTT	CASSRTRRRQGSSGNQPQHF
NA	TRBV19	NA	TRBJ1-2	TGTGCCAGTAGTTATGGGGTCGGGGGCGCGATCCGTGGCTACACCTTC	CASSYGVGGAIRGYTF
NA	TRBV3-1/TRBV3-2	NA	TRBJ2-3	TGTGCCAGCAGCCAAAGGGGAAACACAGATACGCAGTATTTT	CASSQRGNTDTQYF
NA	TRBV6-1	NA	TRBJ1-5	TGTGCCAGCAGTGAACCCCCGGGACTCTCAATTGGTCAGCCCCAGCATTTT	CASSEPPGLSIGQPQHF
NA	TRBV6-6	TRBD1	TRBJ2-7	TGTGCCAGCAGTTACCGGGACAGGGTGCGCGAGCAGTACTTC	CASSYRDRVREQYF
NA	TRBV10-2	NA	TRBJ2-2	TGCGCCAGCAGTGGGGAGACCGGGGAGCTGTTTTTT	CASSGETGELFF
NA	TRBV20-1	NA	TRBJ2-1	TGCAGTGCTAGTCGGGAAGCAACCGCGCAGCAGTTCTTC	CSASREATAQQFF
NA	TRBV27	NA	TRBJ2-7	TGTGCCAGCAGTCTCGCCAGGAGCTCCTACGAGCAGTACTTC	CASSLARSSYEQYF
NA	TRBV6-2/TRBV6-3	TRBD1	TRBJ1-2	TGTGCCAGCAGTTCGGGACAGGGAGACGGCTACACCTTC	CASSSGQGDGYTF
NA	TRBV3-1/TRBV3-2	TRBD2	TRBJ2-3	TGTGCCAGCAGCGGTCTAGCGGGAGATACGCAGTATTTT	CASSGLAGDTQYF
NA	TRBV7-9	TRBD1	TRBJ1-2	TGTGCCAGCAGCTTACAGCGGACAGGGGGCCTAGGCTACACCTTC	CASSLQRTGGLGYTF
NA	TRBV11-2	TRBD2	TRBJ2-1	TGTGCCAGCAGCCCAACTAGCGGGAGGCGCCTCCGGTACAATGAGCAGTTCTTC	CASSPTSGRRLRYNEQFF
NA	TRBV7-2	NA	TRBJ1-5	TGTGCCAGCAGCTTAAACGTCGCGGGGAGCAATCAGCCCCAGCATTTT	CASSLNVAGSNQPQHF
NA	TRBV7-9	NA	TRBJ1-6	TGTGCCAGCAGCTTAGAGGGGGGTTCTGGGAATTCACCCCTCCACTTT	CASSLEGGSGNSPLHF
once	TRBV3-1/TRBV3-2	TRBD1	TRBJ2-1	TGTGCCAGCAGCCAGGACTGGACAGGGTTCTACAATGAGCAGTTCTTC	CASSQDWTGFYNEQFF
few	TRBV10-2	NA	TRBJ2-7	TGCGCCAGCCGAGAGACAGTCTCCTACGAGCAGTACTTC	CASRETVSYEQYF
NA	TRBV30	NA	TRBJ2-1	TGTGCCTGGAGTGTAGGGGGAGGGAATGAGCAGTTCTTC	CAWSVGGGNEQFF
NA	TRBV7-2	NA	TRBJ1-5	TGTGCCAGCAGCCGGGGACGGACGTATAGCAATCAGCCCCAGCATTTT	CASSRGRTYSNQPQHF
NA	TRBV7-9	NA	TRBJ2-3	TGTGCCAGCAGCTCGAGAGGGACCATCACAGATACGCAGTATTTT	CASSSRGTITDTQYF
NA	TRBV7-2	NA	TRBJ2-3	TGTGCCAGCAGCTTAGACACTAGCACAGATACGCAGTATTTT	CASSLDTSTDTQYF
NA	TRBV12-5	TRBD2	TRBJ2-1	TGTGCTAGTGGTTTGAATAGCGGGACTCCCTCGGATGAGCAGTTCTTC	CASGLNSGTPSDEQFF
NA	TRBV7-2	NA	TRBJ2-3	TGTGCCAGCAGCTTTACCGATACGCAGTATTTT	CASSFTDTQYF
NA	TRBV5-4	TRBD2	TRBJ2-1	TGTGCCAGCAGCTCCTCTAGCGGGAGTTGGAATGAGCAGTTCTTC	CASSSSSGSWNEQFF
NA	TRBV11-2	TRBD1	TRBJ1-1	TGTGCCAGCAGCCGGGGGACAGGGGGGCTCTCTGAAGCTTTCTTT	CASSRGTGGLSEAFF
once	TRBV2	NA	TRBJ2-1	TGTGCCAGCAGTGAAGTTATGAGGGATGAGCAGTTCTTC	CASSEVMRDEQFF
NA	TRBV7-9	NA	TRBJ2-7	TGTGCCAGCAGCATCCGAGGGGGGATCCCCTACGAGCAGTACTTC	CASSIRGGIPYEQYF
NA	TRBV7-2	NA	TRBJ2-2	TGTGCCAGCAGCCAGCCCAAGAACACCGGGGAGCTGTTTTTT	CASSQPKNTGELFF
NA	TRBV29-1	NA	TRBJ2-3	TGCAGCGTTCAAGCCGGAGATACGCAGTATTTT	CSVQAGDTQYF